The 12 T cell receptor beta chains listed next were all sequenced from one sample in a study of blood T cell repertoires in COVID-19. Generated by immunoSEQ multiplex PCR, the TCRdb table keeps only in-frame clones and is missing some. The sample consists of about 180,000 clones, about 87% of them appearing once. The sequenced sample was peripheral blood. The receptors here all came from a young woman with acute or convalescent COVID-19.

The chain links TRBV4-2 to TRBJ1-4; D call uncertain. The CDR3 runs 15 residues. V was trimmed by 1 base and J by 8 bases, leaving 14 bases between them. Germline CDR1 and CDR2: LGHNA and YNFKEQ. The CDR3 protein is CASSQGGPRYEKLFF. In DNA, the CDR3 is TGTGCCAGCAGCCAAGGAGGTCCTCGTTACGAAAAACTGTTTTTT.

The CDR3 loop is CAIRLGAAGEQYF. The DNA for the CDR3 is TGTGCCATCAGGTTAGGGGCGGCGGGGGAGCAGTACTTC. This chain links TRBV10-3 with TRBJ2-7; maybe TRBD2 (6 bases). The CDR3 loop spans 13 amino acids. Germline V gene data show CDR1 as ENHRY and CDR2 as SYGVKD. Trimming stripped 6 bases from V and 7 bases from J, with 16 bases between.

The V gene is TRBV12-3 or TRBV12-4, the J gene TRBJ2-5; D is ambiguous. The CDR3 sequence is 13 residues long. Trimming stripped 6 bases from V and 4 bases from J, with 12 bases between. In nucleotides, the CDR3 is TGTGCCAGCAGCCAAGACAACCTAGAGACCCAGTACTTC. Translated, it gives CASSQDNLETQYF.

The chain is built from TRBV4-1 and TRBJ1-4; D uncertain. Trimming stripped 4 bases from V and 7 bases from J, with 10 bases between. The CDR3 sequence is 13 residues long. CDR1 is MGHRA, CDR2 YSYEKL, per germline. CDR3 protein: CASSLLISEKLFF. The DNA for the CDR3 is TGCGCCAGCAGCCTACTAATTAGTGAAAAACTGTTTTTT.

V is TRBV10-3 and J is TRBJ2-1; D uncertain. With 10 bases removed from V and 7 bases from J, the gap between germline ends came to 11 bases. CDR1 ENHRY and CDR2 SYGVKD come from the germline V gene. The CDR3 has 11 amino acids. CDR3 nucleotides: TGTGCCACGGGTGGAAGTAATGAGCAGTTCTTC. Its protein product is CATGGSNEQFF.

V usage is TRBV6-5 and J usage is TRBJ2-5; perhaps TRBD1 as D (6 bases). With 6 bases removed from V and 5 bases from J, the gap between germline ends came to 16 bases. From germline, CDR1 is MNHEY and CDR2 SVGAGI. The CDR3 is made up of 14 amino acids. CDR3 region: CASSRDIKMETQYF. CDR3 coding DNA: TGTGCCAGCAGCCGGGACATCAAAATGGAGACCCAGTACTTC.

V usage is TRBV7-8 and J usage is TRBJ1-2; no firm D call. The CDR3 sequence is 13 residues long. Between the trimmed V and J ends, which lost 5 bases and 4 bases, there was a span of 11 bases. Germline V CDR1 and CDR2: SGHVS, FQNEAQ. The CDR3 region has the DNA TGTGCCAGCAGCCATGGGCATTTCTATGGCTACACCTTC. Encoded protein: CASSHGHFYGYTF.

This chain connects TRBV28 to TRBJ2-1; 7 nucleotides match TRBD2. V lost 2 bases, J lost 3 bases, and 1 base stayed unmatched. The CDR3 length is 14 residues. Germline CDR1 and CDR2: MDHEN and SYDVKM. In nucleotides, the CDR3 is TGTGCCAGCAGTTTAGCGGGGGACTACAATGAGCAGTTCTTC. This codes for CASSLAGDYNEQFF.

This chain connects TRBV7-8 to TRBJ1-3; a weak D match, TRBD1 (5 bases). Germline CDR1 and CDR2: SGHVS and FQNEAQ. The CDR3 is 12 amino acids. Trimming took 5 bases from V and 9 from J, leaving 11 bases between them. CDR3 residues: CASSTGGATIYF. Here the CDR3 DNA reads TGTGCCAGCAGCACAGGCGGGGCCACCATATATTTT.

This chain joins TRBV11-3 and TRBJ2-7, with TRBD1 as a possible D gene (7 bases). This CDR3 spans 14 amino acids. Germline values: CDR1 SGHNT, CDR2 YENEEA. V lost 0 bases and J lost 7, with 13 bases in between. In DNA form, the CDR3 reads TGTGCCAGCAGCTTAGAGACAGGGAGGTTTGAGCAGTACTTC. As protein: CASSLETGRFEQYF.

The CDR3 loop reads CASNALAGGPEYF. The CDR3 region has the DNA TGTGCCAGTAATGCCCTAGCGGGAGGGCCTGAGTATTTT. This chain links TRBV19 with TRBJ2-3; TRBD2 matches 12 bases. J lost 13 bases, V lost 7 bases, and 9 bases had no gene match. The CDR3 has 13 amino acids. Germline CDR1 and CDR2: LNHDA and SQIVND (reference sequence).

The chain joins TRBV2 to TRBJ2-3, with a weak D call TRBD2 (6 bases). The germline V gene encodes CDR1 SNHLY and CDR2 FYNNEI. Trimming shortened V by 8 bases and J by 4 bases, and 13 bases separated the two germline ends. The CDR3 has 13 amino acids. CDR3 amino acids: CASRSGVADTQYF. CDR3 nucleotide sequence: TGTGCCAGCCGTTCGGGAGTGGCAGATACGCAGTATTTT.